The 5 T cell receptor beta chains below all came from one sample that was sequenced in a study of T cell responses to AZD1222 COVID-19 vaccine. Clones were sequenced by immunoSEQ multiplex PCR, and TCRdb holds only the in-frame ones, with some missing. The table records 75,000 to 100,000 clones, roughly 90% of them present only once. The sample in question was peripheral blood, obtained on day 0 of AZD1222 vaccination. The receptors were sampled from an adult in good health.

The rearrangement links TRBV7-9 to TRBJ1-4; 8 nucleotides match TRBD1. Losses at the gene ends were 2 bases for V and 7 bases for J; bases not matched to a gene: 3. CDR1 and CDR2 (germline): SEHNR, FQNEAQ (reference sequence). This CDR3 has 14 amino acids. The CDR3 spells CASSLQGAGEKLFF. CDR3 DNA sequence: TGTGCCAGCAGCTTACAGGGGGCAGGTGAAAAACTGTTTTTT.

This chain uses TRBV7-2 with TRBJ2-1, with 8 bases fitting TRBD2. Looked up from germline, CDR1 is SGHTA and CDR2 is FQGNSA. The CDR3 has 18 residues. Trimming at V came to 0 bases and at J to 0 bases, leaving 7 bases not matched to a gene. In DNA form, the CDR3 reads TGTGCCAGCAGCTTAGCGTGGCGGGGGGTGATCTCCTACAATGAGCAGTTCTTC. Protein sequence: CASSLAWRGVISYNEQFF.

The rearrangement links TRBV11-3 to TRBJ1-5; D is unresolved. CDR1 SGHNT and CDR2 YENEEA come from the germline V gene. V was clipped by 3 bases and J by 2 bases, with 8 bases between them. The CDR3 spans 14 residues. The CDR3 region is CASSFEGGNQPQHF. In nucleotides, the CDR3 is TGTGCCAGCAGCTTCGAGGGAGGCAATCAGCCCCAGCATTTT. The full variable domain, rest sourced from reference TRBV11-3 and TRBJ1-5, is EAGVVQSPRYKIIEKKQPVAFWCNPISGHNTLYWYLQNLGQGPELLIRYENEEAVDDSQLPKDRFSAERLKGVDSTLKIQPAELGDSAVYLCASSFEGGNQPQHFGDGTRLSIL.

This clone was observed once. The J gene is TRBJ1-1, the V gene TRBV3-1 (or the pseudogene TRBV3-2); TRBD1 aligns across 8 bases. The CDR3 has 16 amino acids. V trimming: 3 bases; J trimming: 0 bases; junction bases outside the gene matches: 6. Germline CDR1 and CDR2: LGHDT and YNNKEL (reference sequence). The CDR3 nucleotides read TGTGCCAGCAGCCATCGGACAGGGTATATGAACACTGAAGCTTTCTTT. It specifies CASSHRTGYMNTEAFF.

The V gene is TRBV27, the J gene TRBJ2-4; 15 nucleotides match TRBD2. Trimming took 8 bases from V and 3 from J; bases not matched to a gene: 11. The CDR3 runs to 18 residues. CDR1 and CDR2 (germline): MNHEY, SMNVEV (reference sequence). This CDR3 reads CASGPGTSGGKGKNIQYF. The CDR3 DNA follows: TGTGCCAGCGGACCGGGGACTAGCGGGGGGAAAGGCAAAAACATTCAGTACTTC.